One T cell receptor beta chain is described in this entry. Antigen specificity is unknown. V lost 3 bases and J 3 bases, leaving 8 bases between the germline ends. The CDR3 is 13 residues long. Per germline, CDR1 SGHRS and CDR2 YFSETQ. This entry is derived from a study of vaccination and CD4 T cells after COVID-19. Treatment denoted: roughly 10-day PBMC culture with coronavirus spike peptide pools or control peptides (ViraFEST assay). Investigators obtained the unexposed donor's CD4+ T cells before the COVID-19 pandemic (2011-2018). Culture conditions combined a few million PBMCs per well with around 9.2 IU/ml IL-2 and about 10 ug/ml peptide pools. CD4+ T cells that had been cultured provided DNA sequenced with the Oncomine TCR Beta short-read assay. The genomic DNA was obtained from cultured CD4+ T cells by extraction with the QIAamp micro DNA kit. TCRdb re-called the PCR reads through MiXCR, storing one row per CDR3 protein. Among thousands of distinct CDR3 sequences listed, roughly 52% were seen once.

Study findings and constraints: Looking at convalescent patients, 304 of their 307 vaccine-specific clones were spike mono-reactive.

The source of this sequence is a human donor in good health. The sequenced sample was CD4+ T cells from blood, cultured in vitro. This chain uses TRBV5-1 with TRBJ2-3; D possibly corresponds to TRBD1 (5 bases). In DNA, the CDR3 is TGCGCCAGCAGCTCCCAGGGAACAGATACGCAGTATTTT. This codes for CASSSQGTDTQYF.